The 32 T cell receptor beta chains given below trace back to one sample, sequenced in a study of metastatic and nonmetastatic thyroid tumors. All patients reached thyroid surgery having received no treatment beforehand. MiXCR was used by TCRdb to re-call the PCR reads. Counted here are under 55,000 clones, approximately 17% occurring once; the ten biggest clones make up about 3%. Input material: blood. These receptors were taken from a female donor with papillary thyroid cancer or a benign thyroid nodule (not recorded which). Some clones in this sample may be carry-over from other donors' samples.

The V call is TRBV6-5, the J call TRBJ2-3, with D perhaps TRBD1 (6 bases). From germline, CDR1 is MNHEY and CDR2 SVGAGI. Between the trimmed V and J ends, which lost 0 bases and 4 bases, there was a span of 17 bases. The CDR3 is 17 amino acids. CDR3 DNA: TGTGCCAGCAGTTACTCTAGTCCTCAGACAGGTTCAGATACGCAGTATTTT. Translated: CASSYSSPQTGSDTQYF.

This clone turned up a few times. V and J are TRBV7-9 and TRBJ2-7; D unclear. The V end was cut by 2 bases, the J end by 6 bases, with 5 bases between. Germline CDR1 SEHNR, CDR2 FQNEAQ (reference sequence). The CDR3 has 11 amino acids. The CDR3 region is CASSLLCEQYF. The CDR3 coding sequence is TGTGCCAGCAGCTTATTGTGCGAGCAGTACTTC.

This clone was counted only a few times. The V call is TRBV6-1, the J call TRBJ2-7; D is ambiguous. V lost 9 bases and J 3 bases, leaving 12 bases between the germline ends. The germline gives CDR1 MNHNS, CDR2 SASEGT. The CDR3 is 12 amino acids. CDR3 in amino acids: CARTDLLYEQYF. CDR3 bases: TGTGCCAGAACGGACCTGCTCTACGAGCAGTACTTC.

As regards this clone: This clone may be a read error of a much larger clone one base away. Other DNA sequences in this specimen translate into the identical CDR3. CDR3 sequence: CASSLGTGQYRHYGYTF. The CDR3 DNA reads as TGCGCCAGCAGCTTAGGAACCGGACAATACCGGCACTATGGCTACACCTTC. V usage is TRBV11-1 and J usage is TRBJ1-2; possibly TRBD1 for D (5 bases). The CDR3 has 17 amino acids. CDR1 SGHAT and CDR2 FQDESV come from the germline V gene (reference sequence).

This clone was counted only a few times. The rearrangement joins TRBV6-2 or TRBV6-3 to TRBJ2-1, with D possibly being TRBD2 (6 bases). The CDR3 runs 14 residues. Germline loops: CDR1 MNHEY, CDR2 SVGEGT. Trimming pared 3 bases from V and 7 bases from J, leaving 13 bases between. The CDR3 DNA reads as TGTGCCAGCAGTTATTCTAGCGAGGTGAATGAGCAGTTCTTC. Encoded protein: CASSYSSEVNEQFF.

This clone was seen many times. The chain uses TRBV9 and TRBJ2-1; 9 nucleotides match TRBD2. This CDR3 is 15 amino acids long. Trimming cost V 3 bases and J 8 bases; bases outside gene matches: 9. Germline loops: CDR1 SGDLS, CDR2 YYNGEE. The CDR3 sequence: CASSAREGLFYEQFF. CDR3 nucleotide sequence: TGTGCCAGCAGCGCGCGGGAGGGCCTTTTCTATGAGCAGTTCTTC. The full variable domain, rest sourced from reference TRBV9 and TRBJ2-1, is DSGVTQTPKHLITATGQRVTLRCSPRSGDLSVYWYQQSLDQGLQFLIQYYNGEERAKGNILERFSAQQFPDLHSELNLSSLELGDSALYFCASSAREGLFYEQFFGPGTRLTVL.

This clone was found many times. Here the CDR3 DNA reads TGTGCCAGCAGCGAAACAGGTGACAATCAGCCCCAGCATTTT. This gives the protein CASSETGDNQPQHF. The chain couples TRBV6-4 to TRBJ1-5, with D tentatively TRBD1 (5 bases). The V gene's germline CDR1 is MRHNA and CDR2 SNTAGT. The CDR3 sequence is 14 residues long. The germline V and J ends were trimmed by 6 bases and 3 bases, with 12 bases remaining between them.

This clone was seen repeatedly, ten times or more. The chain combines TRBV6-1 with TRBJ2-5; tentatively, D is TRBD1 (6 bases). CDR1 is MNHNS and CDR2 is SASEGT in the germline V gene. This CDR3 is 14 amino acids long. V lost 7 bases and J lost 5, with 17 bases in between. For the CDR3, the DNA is TGTGCCAGCACTCCGGACAGATGGGGGGAGACCCAGTACTTC. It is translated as CASTPDRWGETQYF.

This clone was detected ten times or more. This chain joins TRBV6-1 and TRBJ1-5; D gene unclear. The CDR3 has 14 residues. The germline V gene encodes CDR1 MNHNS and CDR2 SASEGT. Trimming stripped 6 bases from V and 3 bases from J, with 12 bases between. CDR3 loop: CASSFGRYNQPQHF. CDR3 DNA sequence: TGTGCCAGCAGCTTCGGGAGGTACAATCAGCCCCAGCATTTT.

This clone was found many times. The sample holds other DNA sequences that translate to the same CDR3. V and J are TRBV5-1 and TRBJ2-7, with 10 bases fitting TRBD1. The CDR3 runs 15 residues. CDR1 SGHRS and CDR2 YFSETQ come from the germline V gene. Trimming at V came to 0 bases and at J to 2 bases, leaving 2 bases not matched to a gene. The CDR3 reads CASSLGGQGPYEQYF. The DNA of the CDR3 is TGCGCCAGCAGCTTGGGGGGACAGGGGCCCTACGAGCAGTACTTC.

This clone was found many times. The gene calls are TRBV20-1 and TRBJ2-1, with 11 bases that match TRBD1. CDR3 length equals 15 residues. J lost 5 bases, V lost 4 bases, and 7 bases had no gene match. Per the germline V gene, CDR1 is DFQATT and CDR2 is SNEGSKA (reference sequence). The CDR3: CSATSGDRGDNEQFF. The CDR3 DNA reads TGCAGTGCTACCAGCGGGGACAGGGGGGACAATGAGCAGTTCTTC.

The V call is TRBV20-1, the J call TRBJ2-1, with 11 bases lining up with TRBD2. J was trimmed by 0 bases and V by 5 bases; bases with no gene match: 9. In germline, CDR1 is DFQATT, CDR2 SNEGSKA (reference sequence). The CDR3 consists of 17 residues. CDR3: CSAQKTSGISSYNEQFF. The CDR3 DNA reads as TGCAGTGCTCAAAAGACTAGCGGGATTAGCTCCTACAATGAGCAGTTCTTC.

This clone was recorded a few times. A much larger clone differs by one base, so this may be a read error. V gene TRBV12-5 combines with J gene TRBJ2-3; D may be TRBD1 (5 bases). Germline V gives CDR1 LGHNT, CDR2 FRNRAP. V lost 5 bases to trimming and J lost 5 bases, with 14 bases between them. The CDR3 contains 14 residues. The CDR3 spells CASGLDSIRDTQYF. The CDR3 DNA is TGTGCTAGTGGTCTCGACAGTATAAGAGATACGCAGTATTTT.

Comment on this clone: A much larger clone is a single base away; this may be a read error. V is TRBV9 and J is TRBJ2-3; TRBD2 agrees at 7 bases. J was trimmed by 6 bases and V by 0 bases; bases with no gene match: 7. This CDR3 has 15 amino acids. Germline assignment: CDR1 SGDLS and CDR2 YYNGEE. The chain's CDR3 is CASSVEGGSRDTQYF. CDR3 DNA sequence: TGTGCCAGCAGCGTAGAGGGCGGGAGTAGGGATACGCAGTATTTT.

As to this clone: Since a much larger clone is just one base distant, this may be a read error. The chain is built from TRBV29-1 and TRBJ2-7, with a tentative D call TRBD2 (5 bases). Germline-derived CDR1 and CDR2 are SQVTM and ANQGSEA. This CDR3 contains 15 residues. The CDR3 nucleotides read TGCAGCGTTGCCCCCCGGGAAGGGCACTCCTACGAGCAGCACTTC. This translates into CSVAPREGHSYEQHF.

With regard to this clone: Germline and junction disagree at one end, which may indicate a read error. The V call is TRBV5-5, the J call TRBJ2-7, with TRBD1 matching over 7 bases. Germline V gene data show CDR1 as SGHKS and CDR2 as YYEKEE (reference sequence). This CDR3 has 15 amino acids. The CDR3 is CSSSLYGQAAREQYF. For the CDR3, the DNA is TGTTCCAGCAGCTTGTACGGACAGGCTGCAAGGGAGCAGTACTTC.

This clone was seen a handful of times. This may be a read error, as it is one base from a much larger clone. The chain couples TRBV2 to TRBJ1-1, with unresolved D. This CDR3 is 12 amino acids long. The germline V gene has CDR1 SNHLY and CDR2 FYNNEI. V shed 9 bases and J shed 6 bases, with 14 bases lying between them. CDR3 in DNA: TGTGCCAGTAGCTCGGTTGAGGCTGAAGCTTTCTTT. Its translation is CASSSVEAEAFF.

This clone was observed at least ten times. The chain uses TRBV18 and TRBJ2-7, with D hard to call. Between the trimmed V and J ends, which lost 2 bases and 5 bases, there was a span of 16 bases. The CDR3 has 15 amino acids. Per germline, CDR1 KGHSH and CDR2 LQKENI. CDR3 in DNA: TGTGCCAGCTCACCAGACTGGGGTTCCCAACACGAGCAGTACTTC. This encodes CASSPDWGSQHEQYF.

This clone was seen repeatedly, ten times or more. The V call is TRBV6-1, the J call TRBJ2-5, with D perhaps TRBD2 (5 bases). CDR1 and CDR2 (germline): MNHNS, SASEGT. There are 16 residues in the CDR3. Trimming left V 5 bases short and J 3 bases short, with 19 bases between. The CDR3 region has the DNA TGTGCCAGCAGTTATAGAGGGAACGGATTGAAAGAGACCCAGTACTTC. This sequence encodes CASSYRGNGLKETQYF.

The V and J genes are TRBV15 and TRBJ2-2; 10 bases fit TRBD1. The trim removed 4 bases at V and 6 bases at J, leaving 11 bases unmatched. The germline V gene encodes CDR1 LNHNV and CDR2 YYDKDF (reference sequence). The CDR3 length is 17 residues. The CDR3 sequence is CATSIFRDRGLSGELFF. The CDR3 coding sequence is TGTGCCACCAGCATCTTCCGGGACAGGGGTTTGTCCGGGGAGCTGTTTTTT.

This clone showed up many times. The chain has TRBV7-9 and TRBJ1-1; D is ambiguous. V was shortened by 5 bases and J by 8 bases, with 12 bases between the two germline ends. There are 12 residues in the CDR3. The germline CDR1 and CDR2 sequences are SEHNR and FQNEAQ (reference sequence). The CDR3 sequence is CASSADDIEAFF. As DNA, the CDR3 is TGTGCCAGCAGCGCGGACGACATCGAAGCTTTCTTT.

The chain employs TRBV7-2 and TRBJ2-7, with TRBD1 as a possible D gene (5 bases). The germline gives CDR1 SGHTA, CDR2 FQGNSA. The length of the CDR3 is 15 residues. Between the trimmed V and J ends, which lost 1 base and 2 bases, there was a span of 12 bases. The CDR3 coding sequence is TGTGCCAGCAGCTTAGAGGTTTGGGGCCCCTACGAGCAGTACTTC. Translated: CASSLEVWGPYEQYF.

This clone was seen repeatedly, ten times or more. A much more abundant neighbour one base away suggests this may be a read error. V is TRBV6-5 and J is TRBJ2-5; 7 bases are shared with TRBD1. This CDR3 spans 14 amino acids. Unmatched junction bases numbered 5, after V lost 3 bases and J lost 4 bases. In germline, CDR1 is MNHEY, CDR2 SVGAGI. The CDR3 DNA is TGTGCCAGCAGTTATTCGACAGGGATAGAGACCCAGTACTTC. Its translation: CASSYSTGIETQYF.

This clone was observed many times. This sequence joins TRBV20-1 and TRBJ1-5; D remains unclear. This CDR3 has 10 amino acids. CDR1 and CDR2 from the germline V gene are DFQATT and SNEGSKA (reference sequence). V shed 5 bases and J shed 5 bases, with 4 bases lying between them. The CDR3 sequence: CSAPDQPQHF. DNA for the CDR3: TGCAGTGCTCCTGATCAGCCCCAGCATTTT.

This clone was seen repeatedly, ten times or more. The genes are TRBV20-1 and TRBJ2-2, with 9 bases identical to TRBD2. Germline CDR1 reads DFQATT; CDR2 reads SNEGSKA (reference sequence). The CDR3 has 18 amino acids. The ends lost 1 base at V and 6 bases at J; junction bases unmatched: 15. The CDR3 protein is CSARGWVAGARGAGELFF. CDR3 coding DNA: TGCAGTGCTAGAGGGTGGGTAGCGGGAGCTCGAGGCGCCGGGGAGCTGTTTTTT.

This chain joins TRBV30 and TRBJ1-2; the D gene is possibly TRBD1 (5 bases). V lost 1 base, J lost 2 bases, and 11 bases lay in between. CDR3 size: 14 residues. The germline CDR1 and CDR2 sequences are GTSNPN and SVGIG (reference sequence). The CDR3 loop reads CAWSGQKANYGYTF. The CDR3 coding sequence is TGTGCCTGGAGTGGACAGAAAGCAAACTATGGCTACACCTTC.

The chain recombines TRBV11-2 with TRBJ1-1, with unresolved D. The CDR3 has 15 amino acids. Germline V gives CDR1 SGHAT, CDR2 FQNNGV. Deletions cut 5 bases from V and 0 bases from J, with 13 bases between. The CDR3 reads CASSGEVGLNTEAFF. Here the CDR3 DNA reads TGTGCCAGCAGCGGGGAGGTGGGGTTGAACACTGAAGCTTTCTTT.

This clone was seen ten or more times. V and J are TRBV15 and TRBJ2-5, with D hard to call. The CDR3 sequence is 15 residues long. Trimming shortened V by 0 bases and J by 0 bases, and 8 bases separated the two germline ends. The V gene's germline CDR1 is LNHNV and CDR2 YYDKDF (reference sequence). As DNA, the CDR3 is TGTGCCACCAGCAGAGAGATCCCCGACCAAGAGACCCAGTACTTC. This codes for CATSREIPDQETQYF.

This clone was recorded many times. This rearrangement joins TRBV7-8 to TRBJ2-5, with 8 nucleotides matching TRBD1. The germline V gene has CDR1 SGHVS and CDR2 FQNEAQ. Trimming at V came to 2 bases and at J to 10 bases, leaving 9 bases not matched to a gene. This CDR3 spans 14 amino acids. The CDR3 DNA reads TGTGCCAGCAGCTTAAGGCAGGGGGCGAGTAGCCAGTACTTC. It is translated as CASSLRQGASSQYF.

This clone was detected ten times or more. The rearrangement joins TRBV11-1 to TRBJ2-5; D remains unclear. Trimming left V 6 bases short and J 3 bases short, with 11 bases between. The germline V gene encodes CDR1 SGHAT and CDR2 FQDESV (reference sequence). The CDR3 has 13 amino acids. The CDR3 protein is CASSLQLEETQYF. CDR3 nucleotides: TGTGCCAGCAGTCTACAGTTAGAAGAGACCCAGTACTTC.

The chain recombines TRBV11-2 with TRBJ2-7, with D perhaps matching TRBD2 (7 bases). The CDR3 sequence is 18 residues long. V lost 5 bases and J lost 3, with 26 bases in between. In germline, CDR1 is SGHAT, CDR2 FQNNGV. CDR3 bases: TGTGCCAGCAGCACAGGGACTATCGAGAACTGGGGTTTCTACGAGCAGTACTTC. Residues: CASSTGTIENWGFYEQYF.

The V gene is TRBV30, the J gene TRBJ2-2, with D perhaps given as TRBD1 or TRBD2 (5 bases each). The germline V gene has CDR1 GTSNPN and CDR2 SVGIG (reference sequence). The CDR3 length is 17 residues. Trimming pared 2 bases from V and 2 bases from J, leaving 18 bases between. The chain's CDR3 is CAWSTPNRDLNTGELFF. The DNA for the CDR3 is TGTGCCTGGAGTACCCCGAACCGGGACCTTAACACCGGGGAGCTGTTTTTT.